One sample yielded the 10 T cell receptor beta chains listed below, sequenced in a study of human T cells and chemical hapten exposure. MiXCR, applied by TCRdb to the RACE reads, yields one record per CDR3 protein. Of tens of thousands of distinct CDR3 sequences in the sample, roughly a tenth are singletons; the top ten hold around 9.5%. Time point defined: pre-sensitization, week 0. Treatment noted: therapeutic diphenylcyclopropenone sensitization with weekly scalp DPC. The specimen comprised whole blood, sampled in connection with sensitization to the hapten diphenylcyclopropenone (DPC). The receptors shown here come from a man aged 40-49 years with alopecia areata. Some clones in this sample may be carry-over from other donors' samples.

This clonotype was seen more than once but under ten times. J is TRBJ1-5 and V is TRBV20-1; tentative D call: TRBD1 (5 bases). The germline gives CDR1 DFQATT, CDR2 SNEGSKA (reference sequence). The CDR3 is 14 residues long. With 3 bases removed from V and 2 bases from J, the gap between germline ends came to 11 bases. DNA of the CDR3: TGCAGTGCTAGTGGGAGGGACGGCAATCAGCCCCAGCATTTT. The encoded protein is CSASGRDGNQPQHF.

The V and J genes are TRBV20-1 and TRBJ2-3; 12 nucleotides align to TRBD2. V lost 4 bases, J lost 0 bases, and 5 bases stayed unmatched. The CDR3 runs to 16 residues. Germline V gene data show CDR1 as DFQATT and CDR2 as SNEGSKA (reference sequence). CDR3 sequence: CSATRGLAGSTDTQYF. The CDR3 nucleotides are TGCAGTGCTACCCGAGGACTAGCGGGAAGCACAGATACGCAGTATTTT.

V is TRBV28 and J is TRBJ1-2; D is ambiguous. Trimming removed 7 bases at V and 6 bases at J, with 12 bases between. This CDR3 has 12 amino acids. Germline CDR1 is MDHEN and CDR2 is SYDVKM. The CDR3, as DNA: TGTGCCAGCACTTCCCACCCCAATGGCTACACCTTC. The encoded protein is CASTSHPNGYTF.

This clonotype has only a few counts. V usage is TRBV9 and J usage is TRBJ2-5; 9 nucleotides agree with TRBD1. Germline-derived CDR1 and CDR2 are SGDLS and YYNGEE. This CDR3 comprises 15 residues. The trim removed 3 bases at V and 5 bases at J, leaving 8 bases unmatched. The CDR3 DNA reads as TGTGCCAGCAGCGCGAATACAGGGGGCACGGAGACCCAGTACTTC. Translated, it gives CASSANTGGTETQYF.

This clonotype was seen a handful of times. The chain couples TRBV19 to TRBJ2-3, with 14 bases matching TRBD2. This CDR3 has 15 amino acids. Germline V lookup: CDR1 LNHDA, CDR2 SQIVND (reference sequence). V shed 6 bases and J 6 bases; nucleotides not matched to a gene: 5. DNA of the CDR3: TGTGCCAGTAGGGTGGGACTAGCGGGAGCGGATACGCAGTATTTT. Its protein is CASRVGLAGADTQYF.

This clonotype appeared many times. The V and J genes are TRBV28 and TRBJ1-5; 7 bases line up with TRBD1. The CDR3 is 15 amino acids. Germline-derived CDR1 and CDR2 are MDHEN and SYDVKM. V dropped 7 bases and J dropped 6; count of bases not matched to a gene: 12. CDR3 in amino acids: CASNLRQGRGQPQHF. CDR3 nucleotides: TGTGCCAGCAACCTACGACAGGGTAGGGGTCAGCCCCAGCATTTT.

The chain carries TRBV12-3 or TRBV12-4 and TRBJ2-5; D perhaps matches TRBD1 (6 bases). V lost 6 bases to trimming and J lost 5 bases, with 13 bases between them. The CDR3 totals 13 residues. Here the CDR3 DNA reads TGTGCCAGCAGACAGGGCGTCCGGGAGACCCAGTACTTC. This gives the protein CASRQGVRETQYF.

This clonotype has more than one count but fewer than ten. The chain recombines TRBV4-2 with TRBJ2-6; D is undetermined. Trimming removed 0 bases at V and 1 base at J, with 10 bases between. CDR1 and CDR2 from the germline V gene are LGHNA and YNFKEQ. CDR3 size: 17 residues. CDR3 sequence reads: CASSQDQSISGANVLTF. The CDR3 region has the DNA TGTGCCAGCAGCCAAGATCAGTCCATTTCTGGGGCCAACGTCCTGACTTTC.

The rearrangement links TRBV5-1 to TRBJ2-7, with D possibly matching TRBD1 (7 bases). Trimming cost V 2 bases and J 2 bases, with 11 bases left between them. The CDR3 has 14 residues. CDR1 is SGHRS, CDR2 YFSETQ, per germline. The CDR3 loop is CASSLTGEAYEQYF. CDR3 in DNA: TGCGCCAGCAGCTTAACAGGGGAGGCCTACGAGCAGTACTTC.

This clonotype has ten or more counts. This rearrangement joins TRBV3-1 to TRBJ2-7; no clear D. Germline V gene sequence: CDR1 LGHDT, CDR2 YNNKEL (reference sequence). Between the trimmed V and J ends, which lost 1 base and 0 bases, there was a span of 10 bases. This CDR3 spans 15 amino acids. The CDR3 protein is CASSQGVSRSYEQYF. As DNA, the CDR3 is TGTGCCAGCAGCCAAGGGGTCAGCCGCTCCTACGAGCAGTACTTC.